Following are 21 T cell receptor beta chains from one sample sequenced in a study of blood T cell repertoires in COVID-19. Profiling relied on immunoSEQ multiplex PCR, and the TCRdb table lists in-frame clones only, not all of them. This sample has fewer than 350,000 clones, with around 88% found just once. Sequenced sample: peripheral blood. These receptors all stem from a woman between 25 and 40 years old with COVID-19, enrolled during active disease.

This chain links TRBV14 with TRBJ2-2; 10 bases match TRBD1. Germline trimming cut 6 bases from V and 7 bases from J; bases unmatched to any gene: 2. Germline CDR1 reads SGHDN; CDR2 reads FVKESK. CDR3 length: 13 residues. Written as DNA, the CDR3 is TGTGCCAGCAGGGGACAGGGGTTCGGGGAGCTGTTTTTT. Amino acids: CASRGQGFGELFF. Full variable domain (rest looked up from reference TRBV14 and TRBJ2-2): EAGVTQFPSHSVIEKGQTVTLRCDPISGHDNLYWYRRVMGKEIKFLLHFVKESKQDESGMPNNRFLAERTGGTYSTLKVQPAELEDSGVYFCASRGQGFGELFFGEGSRLTVL.

J is TRBJ2-7 and V is TRBV5-6; no reliable D call. The germline gives CDR1 SGHDT, CDR2 YYEEEE. The CDR3 sequence is 10 residues long. V was cut by 4 bases and J by 8 bases, with 7 bases left in between. In DNA form, the CDR3 reads TGTGCCAGCAGCGCGAGCCAGCAGTACGTC. Residues: CASSASQQYV.

The V gene is TRBV7-9, the J gene TRBJ1-2; D might be TRBD1 (5 bases). V was trimmed by 4 bases and J by 5 bases, leaving 14 bases between them. CDR3 size: 14 residues. Germline-derived CDR1 and CDR2 are SEHNR and FQNEAQ (reference sequence). DNA for the CDR3: TGTGCCAGCAGCTCGAACGGGGGACTATATGGCTACACCTTC. Translated, it gives CASSSNGGLYGYTF.

The J gene is TRBJ1-2, the V gene TRBV5-8, with 8 positions matching TRBD1. CDR1 is SGHTS, CDR2 YDEGEE, per germline. The CDR3 runs 15 residues. Trimming took 2 bases from V and 8 from J; bases not matched to a gene: 11. DNA of the CDR3: TGTGCCAGCAGCTTCAGGGTGTCAGGGGGCCGGGGCTACACCTTC. Its protein product is CASSFRVSGGRGYTF.

The chain employs TRBV6-5 and TRBJ2-2, with D possibly being TRBD2 (5 bases). This CDR3 comprises 13 residues. Germline CDR1 MNHEY, CDR2 SVGAGI. The ends were cut back, 7 bases at V and 7 bases at J, with 13 bases in the middle. The CDR3 is CASMERGGGELFF. DNA for the CDR3: TGTGCCAGCATGGAACGGGGTGGCGGGGAGCTGTTTTTT.

The chain uses TRBV19 and TRBJ2-1; 7 bases are a match to TRBD2. V shed 4 bases and J 5 bases; nucleotides not matched to a gene: 5. This CDR3 region has 14 residues. Germline V gene lookup returns CDR1 LNHDA and CDR2 SQIVND (reference sequence). The CDR3 DNA follows: TGTGCCAGTAGTAGCGGGGGAAATAACAATGAGCAGTTCTTC. Translation: CASSSGGNNNEQFF.

This chain joins TRBV19 and TRBJ2-3; possible D gene TRBD2, 6 bases. CDR1 and CDR2 (germline): LNHDA, SQIVND (reference sequence). The V end was cut by 5 bases, the J end by 2 bases, with 11 bases between. The CDR3 runs to 14 residues. The CDR3 loop is CASSFGGTTDTQYF. CDR3 nucleotides: TGTGCCAGTAGTTTCGGGGGAACCACAGATACGCAGTATTTT.

The chain combines TRBV29-1 with TRBJ2-7; D is unclear. This CDR3 has 16 amino acids. Germline CDR1 SQVTM, CDR2 ANQGSEA. V shed 1 base and J shed 4 bases, with 20 bases lying between them. This CDR3 reads CSVEGVFIGGSYEQYF. For the CDR3, the DNA is TGCAGCGTTGAAGGCGTTTTTATTGGCGGATCTTACGAGCAGTACTTC.

This CDR3 is CASSLRAGRGNQPQHF. In DNA, the CDR3 is TGTGCCAGCAGCTTACGCGCAGGAAGAGGCAATCAGCCCCAGCATTTT. The chain uses TRBV7-8 and TRBJ1-5; D gene unclear. The length of the CDR3 is 16 residues. Germline CDR1 reads SGHVS; CDR2 reads FQNEAQ. V lost 2 bases and J 2 bases, leaving 13 bases between the germline ends.

The genes are TRBV24-1 and TRBJ1-2; 10 positions match TRBD1. This CDR3 is built from 20 residues. V gave up 3 bases and J gave up 4 bases; unmatched junction bases: 19. Germline CDR1 KGHDR, CDR2 SFDVKD. CDR3 coding DNA: TGTGCCACCAGTGATGGGGGACTGGGACAGGGGCACCTCCGAGTCTATGGCTACACCTTC. Encoded protein: CATSDGGLGQGHLRVYGYTF.

The chain employs TRBV24-1 and TRBJ1-1; 8 bases are shared with TRBD1. The V and J ends lost 7 bases and 3 bases, in that order; junction bases with no gene match: 3. CDR3 length equals 13 residues. The germline V gene has CDR1 KGHDR and CDR2 SFDVKD. The CDR3 region is CATSQGAHTEAFF. For the CDR3, the DNA is TGTGCCACCAGCCAGGGGGCACACACTGAAGCTTTCTTT.

This clone occurred a few times. The rearrangement joins TRBV28 to TRBJ1-5; D gene unclear. Germline-derived CDR1 and CDR2 are MDHEN and SYDVKM. This CDR3 contains 15 residues. The ends were cut back, 5 bases at V and 9 bases at J, with 20 bases in the middle. The CDR3 DNA reads TGTGCCAGCAGTCTAGGTCAGAGCCCCAATTGGCCCCAGCATTTT. Residues: CASSLGQSPNWPQHF.

The J gene is TRBJ2-7, the V gene TRBV2; 8 bases line up with TRBD1. The V segment lost 8 bases and the J segment 0 bases; nucleotides outside the gene matches: 18. The germline V gene encodes CDR1 SNHLY and CDR2 FYNNEI. CDR3 length: 18 residues. The chain's CDR3 is CASDRQGFSERSSYEQYF. In DNA form, the CDR3 reads TGTGCCAGCGATCGACAGGGGTTCTCCGAGCGGAGCTCCTACGAGCAGTACTTC.

This rearrangement joins TRBV19 to TRBJ2-5, with D unresolved. CDR1 and CDR2 (germline): LNHDA, SQIVND (reference sequence). The CDR3 is 13 amino acids. Trimming left V 2 bases short and J 4 bases short, with 8 bases between. This chain's CDR3 is CASSITDGETQYF. The CDR3 DNA follows: TGTGCCAGTAGTATAACAGATGGAGAGACCCAGTACTTC.

V and J are TRBV2 and TRBJ2-3; D is unresolved. Germline V gene lookup returns CDR1 SNHLY and CDR2 FYNNEI. There are 12 residues in the CDR3. V dropped 7 bases and J dropped 2 bases, with 7 bases sitting between them. The CDR3 reads CASNDNTDTQYF. The CDR3 DNA sequence: TGTGCCAGCAATGACAACACAGATACGCAGTATTTT.

The CDR3 nucleotides read TGTGCCAGCAGCCAAGACTCGGCAGGGAAGACTGAAGCTTTCTTT. This sequence encodes CASSQDSAGKTEAFF. This rearrangement joins TRBV14 to TRBJ1-1; a possible D gene is TRBD1 (5 bases). V lost 0 bases, J lost 5 bases, and 13 bases lay in between. CDR1 and CDR2 from the germline V gene are SGHDN and FVKESK. This CDR3 contains 15 residues.

This clone was seen a handful of times. The chain uses TRBV6-5 and TRBJ1-6, with 10 bases that match TRBD1. Germline CDR1 MNHEY, CDR2 SVGAGI. The CDR3 consists of 14 residues. The ends lost 6 bases at V and 10 bases at J; junction bases unmatched: 6. CDR3 in amino acids: CASRTDRGNSPLHF. The CDR3 DNA is TGTGCCAGCAGAACGGACAGGGGGAACTCACCCCTCCACTTT.

The chain uses TRBV7-2 and TRBJ1-6; no clear D. V dropped 4 bases and J dropped 7 bases, with 14 bases sitting between them. Germline V gene data show CDR1 as SGHTA and CDR2 as FQGNSA. This CDR3 contains 15 residues. Here the CDR3 reads CASSSNGMQNSPLHF. CDR3 DNA sequence: TGTGCCAGCAGCTCAAACGGGATGCAAAATTCACCCCTCCACTTT.

This sequence joins TRBV6-2 or TRBV6-3 and TRBJ2-7, with TRBD2 as a possible D gene (6 bases). The length of the CDR3 is 13 residues. Looked up from germline, CDR1 is MNHEY and CDR2 is SVGEGT. The ends were cut back, 6 bases at V and 1 base at J, with 10 bases in the middle. The chain's CDR3 is CASSRGTSYEQYF. The CDR3 DNA follows: TGTGCCAGCAGCCGTGGGACTTCCTACGAGCAGTACTTC.

The chain couples TRBV19 to TRBJ1-5, with 7 bases identical to TRBD1. The CDR3 runs to 16 residues. Trimming removed 3 bases from V and 7 bases from J; junction bases left unmatched: 12. Germline loops: CDR1 LNHDA, CDR2 SQIVND (reference sequence). The CDR3 bases are TGTGCCAGTAGTATCCGACAGGGTAGAGGAATACAGCCCCAGCATTTT. Amino acids: CASSIRQGRGIQPQHF.

This chain joins TRBV7-9 and TRBJ2-5, with D perhaps TRBD2 (5 bases). Trimming stripped 1 base from V and 5 bases from J, with 8 bases between. This CDR3 region has 13 residues. From germline, CDR1 is SEHNR and CDR2 FQNEAQ (reference sequence). DNA of the CDR3: TGTGCCAGCAGCTTAGGAGGGATTGAGACCCAGTACTTC. Its translation: CASSLGGIETQYF. Full variable domain (missing parts from reference TRBV7-9 and TRBJ2-5): DTGVSQNPRHKITKRGQNVTFRCDPISEHNRLYWYRQTLGQGPEFLTYFQNEAQLEKSRLLSDRFSAERPKGSFSTLEIQRTEQGDSAMYLCASSLGGIETQYFGPGTRLLVL.